These 4 T cell receptor beta chains share one sample of origin, sequenced in a study of T cell responses to AZD1222 COVID-19 vaccine. Here immunoSEQ multiplex PCR was the method, and the copy in TCRdb shows in-frame clones only, minus some. The data show 100,000 to 130,000 clones, with 92% seen just once and 8% to 9.5% held by the top ten. The sequencing used peripheral blood, collected 28 days after the second AZD1222 dose. These TCRs come from an adult who received the AZD1222 COVID-19 vaccine.

This chain joins TRBV3-1 (or the pseudogene TRBV3-2) and TRBJ2-1, with TRBD1 matching over 7 bases. V was pared by 2 bases and J by 7 bases, with 8 bases of the junction left unmatched. Per germline, CDR1 LGHDT and CDR2 YNNKEL (reference sequence). The CDR3 runs 15 residues. The CDR3 reads CASSQLYSGGNEQFF. CDR3 DNA sequence: TGTGCCAGCAGCCAATTATACTCAGGGGGAAATGAGCAGTTCTTC.

The chain carries TRBV19 and TRBJ1-2; 9 bases align to TRBD1. The germline gives CDR1 LNHDA, CDR2 SQIVND (reference sequence). The CDR3 length is 13 residues. Losses at the gene ends were 6 bases for V and 8 bases for J; bases not matched to a gene: 7. CDR3 in DNA: TGTGCCAGTAGACAGGGGGCTGCGCCCGGCTACACCTTC. It encodes CASRQGAAPGYTF.

V and J are TRBV5-1 and TRBJ2-1; 8 positions agree with TRBD2. Germline trimming cut 0 bases from V and 6 bases from J; bases unmatched to any gene: 5. Germline CDR1 is SGHRS and CDR2 is YFSETQ. This CDR3 is built from 15 residues. The CDR3 reads CASSLVSGGPNEQFF. DNA of the CDR3: TGCGCCAGCAGCTTGGTGAGCGGGGGTCCCAATGAGCAGTTCTTC.

This chain connects TRBV16 to TRBJ1-1; D is perhaps TRBD1 (5 bases). The ends were cut back, 0 bases at V and 11 bases at J, with 19 bases in the middle. This CDR3 region has 15 residues. The germline V gene encodes CDR1 KGHSY and CDR2 FQNENV. CDR3: CASSQSYGQGVRAFF. CDR3 DNA: TGTGCCAGCAGCCAATCATACGGGCAGGGAGTTCGGGCTTTCTTT. Complete variable domain (other parts from reference TRBV16 and TRBJ1-1): GEEVAQTPKHLVRGEGQKAKLYCAPIKGHSYVFWYQQVLKNEFKFLISFQNENVFDETGMPKERFSAKCLPNSPCSLEIQATKLEDSAVYFCASSQSYGQGVRAFFGQGTRLTVV.